This T cell receptor (beta chain) was obtained from a study of a mutant IDH1 vaccine in newly diagnosed glioma. At the level of the study: During weeks 1, 3, 5, 7, 11, 15, 19 and 23, patients received eight vaccinations. Once 4-6 weeks had passed after radiotherapy alone, vaccination started, or it started with temozolomide cycles. Former treatment meant radiotherapy, temozolomide, or both; the majority had gotten both. Findings of the study overall: Top peripheral T cell clonotype shifts appeared unrelated to pseudoprogression.

Libraries were prepared by immunoSEQ multiplex PCR; TCRdb keeps only in-frame clonotypes and omits some of them. The sample has some 120,000 clones; over 75% are singletons. A remark on this clone: Its antigen is currently unknown.

Time point of the sample: week 11, during vaccination. Each vaccine dose was 300 ug of mutant IDH1 20-mer peptide, with topical imiquimod. Sequencing was performed on PBMCs, taken from a glioma patient whose treatment included an IDH1 peptide vaccine. The receptor was derived from a man in his forties with glioma.

CDR3 in amino acids: CASSDRLAVGETQYF. For the CDR3, the DNA is TGTGCCAGCAGTGACCGTTTGGCGGTAGGGGAGACCCAGTACTTC. The genes are TRBV6-1 and TRBJ2-5; D uncertain. From germline, CDR1 is MNHNS and CDR2 SASEGT. This CDR3 contains 15 residues. Trimming stripped 3 bases from V and 5 bases from J, with 16 bases between.